This is a list of T cell receptor beta chains from one sample in a study of shared clonotypes between healthy human individuals. Profiling relied on immunoSEQ multiplex PCR, and the TCRdb table lists in-frame clones only, not all of them. The table records 950,000 to 1,100,000 clones, around 78% of them present only once. The sample was memory CD4+ T cells from PBMCs. The source of these receptors is a young man in good health. Some clones in this sample may be carry-over from other donors' samples. Each CDR3 is given with its conserved first and last residue. The D gene is left open where the match is weak. Not every row has a clone size; where given, it reads once, few, many or a size class.

j_gene: TRBJ2-7; d_gene: NA; abundance: NA; v_gene: TRBV10-3; CDR3aa: CAISGGQGYEQYF; CDR3nt: TGTGCCATCAGTGGGGGGCAGGGCTACGAGCAGTACTTC
j_gene: TRBJ2-3; d_gene: NA; abundance: NA; v_gene: TRBV5-1; CDR3aa: CASSSSGAEDTQYF; CDR3nt: TGCGCCAGCAGCTCATCCGGGGCAGAGGATACGCAGTATTTT
j_gene: TRBJ1-5; d_gene: NA; abundance: NA; v_gene: TRBV10-3; CDR3aa: CATLDPRGFADQPQHF; CDR3nt: TGTGCCACCTTGGACCCTCGCGGGTTCGCAGATCAGCCCCAGCATTTT
j_gene: TRBJ2-1; d_gene: NA; abundance: many; v_gene: TRBV10-1; CDR3aa: CASSESGGYNEQFF; CDR3nt: TGCGCCAGCAGTGAGTCAGGCGGTTACAATGAGCAGTTCTTC
j_gene: TRBJ1-2; d_gene: NA; abundance: NA; v_gene: TRBV27; CDR3aa: CASSLSGPPGAYGYTF; CDR3nt: TGTGCCAGCAGTTTAAGTGGCCCCCCGGGGGCCTATGGCTACACCTTC
j_gene: TRBJ2-3; d_gene: NA; abundance: NA; v_gene: TRBV7-2; CDR3aa: CASSLQLQGPYTDTQYF; CDR3nt: TGTGCCAGCAGCTTACAACTCCAGGGGCCTTACACAGATACGCAGTATTTT
j_gene: TRBJ2-7; d_gene: NA; abundance: NA; v_gene: TRBV6-6; CDR3aa: CASSYGVGTASYEQYF; CDR3nt: TGTGCCAGCAGTTACGGGGTGGGGACGGCTTCCTACGAGCAGTACTTC
j_gene: TRBJ1-2; d_gene: NA; abundance: NA; v_gene: TRBV6-5; CDR3aa: CGAGDLSNYGYTF; CDR3nt: TGTGGGGCCGGGGACCTTTCTAACTATGGCTACACCTTC
j_gene: TRBJ2-3; d_gene: NA; abundance: NA; v_gene: TRBV4-3; CDR3aa: CASSYERGGRTQYF; CDR3nt: TGCGCCAGCAGCTACGAAAGGGGCGGGCGTACGCAGTATTTT
j_gene: TRBJ2-3; d_gene: TRBD2; abundance: NA; v_gene: TRBV7-2; CDR3aa: CASSPLGLVGDTQYF; CDR3nt: TGTGCCAGCAGCCCCCTTGGACTAGTAGGAGATACGCAGTATTTT
j_gene: TRBJ2-3; d_gene: NA; abundance: NA; v_gene: TRBV6-5; CDR3aa: CASSLAGAFHTQYF; CDR3nt: TGTGCCAGCAGCCTAGCCGGGGCCTTCCATACGCAGTATTTT
j_gene: TRBJ2-1; d_gene: NA; abundance: NA; v_gene: TRBV7-2; CDR3aa: CASITLRTGNRQFF; CDR3nt: TGTGCCAGCATAACCCTCCGGACGGGCAATAGGCAGTTCTTC
j_gene: TRBJ2-5; d_gene: NA; abundance: NA; v_gene: TRBV7-9; CDR3aa: CASSLGPQGTQYF; CDR3nt: TGTGCCAGCAGCTTAGGTCCCCAGGGGACCCAGTACTTC
j_gene: TRBJ2-2; d_gene: NA; abundance: NA; v_gene: TRBV7-9; CDR3aa: CASSLAAHGELFF; CDR3nt: TGTGCCAGCAGCTTAGCTGCTCACGGGGAGCTGTTTTTT
j_gene: TRBJ1-1; d_gene: NA; abundance: few; v_gene: TRBV10-3; CDR3aa: CAIRGDMDTEAFF; CDR3nt: TGTGCCATCAGGGGGGACATGGATACTGAAGCTTTCTTT
j_gene: TRBJ2-1; d_gene: TRBD2; abundance: few; v_gene: TRBV11-3; CDR3aa: CASSSAVGLAGSNEQFF; CDR3nt: TGTGCCAGCAGCTCAGCCGTCGGGCTAGCGGGAAGTAATGAGCAGTTCTTC
j_gene: TRBJ1-1; d_gene: NA; abundance: NA; v_gene: TRBV5-6; CDR3aa: CASSRQGTEAFF; CDR3nt: TGTGCCAGCAGCAGGCAGGGAACTGAAGCTTTCTTT
j_gene: TRBJ1-4; d_gene: TRBD1; abundance: NA; v_gene: TRBV28; CDR3aa: CASSLDGQAEKLFF; CDR3nt: TGTGCCAGCAGTTTGGATGGACAGGCGGAAAAACTGTTTTTT
j_gene: TRBJ2-2; d_gene: NA; abundance: NA; v_gene: TRBV7-3; CDR3aa: CASREGLYRANTGELFF; CDR3nt: TGTGCCAGCAGAGAGGGTTTGTATCGAGCGAACACCGGGGAGCTGTTTTTT
j_gene: TRBJ1-4; d_gene: NA; abundance: NA; v_gene: TRBV4-1; CDR3aa: CASSQDGAGPNEKLFF; CDR3nt: TGCGCCAGCAGCCAAGATGGGGCAGGGCCTAATGAAAAACTGTTTTTT
j_gene: TRBJ2-3; d_gene: NA; abundance: NA; v_gene: TRBV5-1; CDR3aa: CASSFYSSTDTQYF; CDR3nt: TGCGCCAGCAGCTTTTATTCTAGCACAGATACGCAGTATTTT
j_gene: TRBJ2-4; d_gene: NA; abundance: NA; v_gene: TRBV28; CDR3aa: CASSLNQGGQYF; CDR3nt: TGTGCCAGCAGTCTGAATCAGGGGGGACAGTACTTC
j_gene: TRBJ2-7; d_gene: TRBD2; abundance: NA; v_gene: TRBV30; CDR3aa: CAWKIGTSVYEQYF; CDR3nt: TGTGCCTGGAAAATCGGGACTAGTGTCTACGAGCAGTACTTC
j_gene: TRBJ2-5; d_gene: TRBD1; abundance: once; v_gene: TRBV5-1; CDR3aa: CASSQQGALSETQYF; CDR3nt: TGCGCCAGCAGCCAACAGGGGGCGCTGTCTGAGACCCAGTACTTC
j_gene: TRBJ2-7; d_gene: NA; abundance: NA; v_gene: TRBV7-6; CDR3aa: CASSLAEGVEQYF; CDR3nt: TGTGCCAGCAGCTTAGCGGAGGGGGTCGAGCAGTACTTC
j_gene: TRBJ2-1; d_gene: NA; abundance: NA; v_gene: TRBV2; CDR3aa: CASSEGRDLSYNEQFF; CDR3nt: TGTGCCAGCAGTGAAGGGCGGGACCTCTCCTACAATGAGCAGTTCTTC
j_gene: TRBJ2-6; d_gene: TRBD1; abundance: once; v_gene: TRBV5-1; CDR3aa: CASSLGTGTSGANVLTF; CDR3nt: TGCGCCAGCAGCTTGGGGACAGGGACCTCTGGGGCCAACGTCCTGACTTTC
j_gene: TRBJ1-3; d_gene: NA; abundance: NA; v_gene: TRBV11-2; CDR3aa: CASSFGGRGGNTIYF; CDR3nt: TGTGCCAGCAGCTTCGGGGGGCGCGGAGGAAACACCATATATTTT
j_gene: TRBJ1-1; d_gene: NA; abundance: NA; v_gene: TRBV18; CDR3aa: CASSQGMNTEAFF; CDR3nt: TGTGCCAGCTCACAGGGGATGAACACTGAAGCTTTCTTT
j_gene: TRBJ1-2; d_gene: NA; abundance: NA; v_gene: TRBV7-3; CDR3aa: CASSLDGGLGYTF; CDR3nt: TGTGCCAGCAGCTTAGATGGCGGCTTGGGCTACACCTTC
j_gene: TRBJ2-1; d_gene: TRBD2; abundance: few; v_gene: TRBV6-6; CDR3aa: CASSGLAGGLGEQFF; CDR3nt: TGTGCCAGCAGCGGACTAGCGGGAGGGTTGGGTGAGCAGTTCTTC
j_gene: TRBJ1-3; d_gene: NA; abundance: NA; v_gene: TRBV19; CDR3aa: CASSLQSSGNTIYF; CDR3nt: TGTGCCAGTAGTCTCCAGAGCTCTGGAAACACCATATATTTT
j_gene: TRBJ1-5; d_gene: NA; abundance: NA; v_gene: TRBV10-2; CDR3aa: CASSRGGLSNQPQHF; CDR3nt: TGCGCCAGCAGTCGCGGGGGGCTTAGCAATCAGCCCCAGCATTTT
j_gene: TRBJ2-1; d_gene: TRBD2; abundance: few; v_gene: TRBV27; CDR3aa: CASSPVASGYNEQFF; CDR3nt: TGTGCCAGCAGTCCGGTTGCTAGCGGTTACAATGAGCAGTTCTTC
j_gene: TRBJ1-1; d_gene: NA; abundance: once; v_gene: TRBV6-5; CDR3aa: CASSYSWASGTEAFF; CDR3nt: TGTGCCAGCAGTTACTCCTGGGCAAGTGGGACTGAAGCTTTCTTT
j_gene: TRBJ2-4; d_gene: NA; abundance: NA; v_gene: TRBV19; CDR3aa: CASSMAENIQYF; CDR3nt: TGTGCCAGTAGTATGGCCGAAAACATTCAGTACTTC
j_gene: TRBJ1-2; d_gene: NA; abundance: NA; v_gene: TRBV19; CDR3aa: CASSTRDGSHYGYTF; CDR3nt: TGTGCCAGTAGTACACGGGACGGTAGTCACTATGGCTACACCTTC
j_gene: TRBJ1-1; d_gene: TRBD1; abundance: NA; v_gene: TRBV18; CDR3aa: CASSQSRQGLNTEAFF; CDR3nt: TGTGCCAGCTCACAATCCCGACAGGGCCTCAACACTGAAGCTTTCTTT
j_gene: TRBJ2-2; d_gene: NA; abundance: NA; v_gene: TRBV7-2; CDR3aa: CASSLQGTGELFF; CDR3nt: TGTGCCAGCAGCTTGCAGGGAACCGGGGAGCTGTTTTTT
j_gene: TRBJ1-2; d_gene: NA; abundance: few; v_gene: TRBV28; CDR3aa: CASSLAVVITF; CDR3nt: TGTGCCAGCAGTTTAGCTGTGGTAATCACCTTC
j_gene: TRBJ2-3; d_gene: NA; abundance: NA; v_gene: TRBV5-1; CDR3aa: CASSAGTSTDTQYF; CDR3nt: TGCGCCAGCAGCGCGGGGACTAGCACAGATACGCAGTATTTT
j_gene: TRBJ2-7; d_gene: NA; abundance: NA; v_gene: TRBV23-1; CDR3aa: CASSQSARKRPYEQYF; CDR3nt: TGCGCCAGCAGTCAATCGGCCAGAAAAAGGCCCTACGAGCAGTACTTC
j_gene: TRBJ1-1; d_gene: NA; abundance: NA; v_gene: TRBV7-8; CDR3aa: CASSLARTDAFF; CDR3nt: TGTGCCAGCAGCTTAGCCCGGACGGATGCTTTCTTT
j_gene: TRBJ2-1; d_gene: NA; abundance: NA; v_gene: TRBV11-3; CDR3aa: CASSQRGDEQFF; CDR3nt: TGTGCCAGCAGCCAACGTGGGGATGAGCAGTTCTTC
j_gene: TRBJ1-2; d_gene: NA; abundance: NA; v_gene: TRBV7-9; CDR3aa: CASSFSNQGSRGYTF; CDR3nt: TGTGCCAGCAGCTTCAGCAATCAGGGTTCTCGCGGCTACACCTTC
j_gene: TRBJ2-7; d_gene: TRBD1; abundance: NA; v_gene: TRBV5-1; CDR3aa: CASSLQGNPYEQYF; CDR3nt: TGCGCCAGCAGCTTACAGGGGAACCCCTACGAGCAGTACTTC
j_gene: TRBJ1-5; d_gene: TRBD1; abundance: NA; v_gene: TRBV30; CDR3aa: CAWSPRGGQGSQPQHF; CDR3nt: TGTGCCTGGAGCCCACGGGGGGGACAGGGGAGTCAGCCCCAGCATTTT
j_gene: TRBJ2-7; d_gene: NA; abundance: NA; v_gene: TRBV29-1; CDR3aa: CSHGSPGSYEQYF; CDR3nt: TGCAGCCATGGGTCCCCAGGCTCCTACGAGCAGTACTTC
j_gene: TRBJ2-1; d_gene: TRBD2; abundance: once; v_gene: TRBV9; CDR3aa: CASSSRAGGPNEQFF; CDR3nt: TGTGCCAGCAGCTCCCGAGCGGGAGGGCCCAATGAGCAGTTCTTC
j_gene: TRBJ2-2; d_gene: TRBD2; abundance: NA; v_gene: TRBV28; CDR3aa: CASSYIAGVPTGELFF; CDR3nt: TGTGCCAGCAGTTACATAGCGGGAGTCCCCACCGGGGAGCTGTTTTTT
j_gene: TRBJ2-3; d_gene: NA; abundance: NA; v_gene: TRBV6-1; CDR3aa: CASRRLGGTDTQYF; CDR3nt: TGTGCCAGCAGGAGGCTAGGGGGCACAGATACGCAGTATTTT